Reported below is one TCR beta chain. Some clones are missing from TCRdb's copy, which holds only in-frame ones; the method was immunoSEQ multiplex PCR. Of approximately 220,000 clones listed, 85% to 95% were seen once; the top ten hold 1.5%. V lost 6 bases and J lost 3, with 11 bases in between. Looked up from germline, CDR1 is SEHNR and CDR2 is FQNEAQ (reference sequence). The CDR3 totals 13 residues. The data belong to a study of control samples from healthy donors and cancer patients. The TCR sequence derives from a man aged 50 to 59 in good health. Sequencing was carried out using blood. The chain combines TRBV7-9 with TRBJ2-5; D may be TRBD1 (6 bases). The CDR3 here is CASSFAGEETQYF. The CDR3 DNA reads TGTGCCAGCAGTTTCGCAGGGGAAGAGACCCAGTACTTC.